The 11 T cell receptor beta chains given below trace back to one sample, sequenced in a study of regulatory T cells in long-lasting Graves disease. Time point here: newly diagnosed GD, antithyroid drugs for less than 3 months. The TCR library was made from RNA extracted from PBMCs. Construction of the TCR beta libraries employed iRepertoire HTBI primers in conjunction with Arm-PCR of CDR3 regions. Each CDR3 protein is one row after TCRdb ran MiXCR on the multiplex PCR reads. The table shows around 480,000 distinct CDR3 sequences, with 15% to 20% occurring only once. Separately, the same data were catalogued under a study of T cells in Graves' hyperthyroidism and ophthalmopathy.

The specimen comprised peripheral blood mononuclear cells (PBMCs), sampled at new diagnosis, from a patient treated with antithyroid drugs. Receptors were obtained from a middle-aged woman with Graves disease.

This clonotype was recorded a few times. The chain recombines TRBV7-3 with TRBJ2-1; 11 nucleotides agree with TRBD2. This CDR3 has 16 amino acids. CDR1 is SGHTA, CDR2 FQGTGA, per germline. V shed 7 bases and J 10 bases; nucleotides not matched to a gene: 15. The CDR3 region has the DNA TGTGCCAGCAAAGAAGCCGCGGGAATAGCGGGGGGGGAGCAGTTCTTC. Its translation: CASKEAAGIAGGEQFF.

This chain links TRBV12-3 or TRBV12-4 with TRBJ2-2; the D gene is possibly TRBD2 (6 bases). The V and J ends lost 8 bases and 0 bases respectively, with 10 bases between them. The CDR3 totals 14 residues. CDR3 loop: CASVRDSNTGELFF. The CDR3 DNA is TGTGCCAGCGTCAGGGACTCGAACACCGGGGAGCTGTTTTTT.

This clonotype was counted ten times or more. The rearrangement links TRBV6-2 or TRBV6-3 to TRBJ2-3, with D uncertain. Trimming removed 1 base from V and 3 bases from J, with 8 bases in between. The CDR3 has 14 amino acids. Germline V CDR1 and CDR2: MNHEY, SVGEGT. The CDR3 DNA sequence: TGTGCCAGCAGTTACTTCGGGTTGACAGATACGCAGTATTTT. Protein sequence: CASSYFGLTDTQYF.

This clonotype came up a few times. The chain has TRBV12-3 or TRBV12-4 and TRBJ2-7; TRBD1 is a possible D gene (6 bases). This CDR3 has 15 amino acids. Trimming took 3 bases from V and 1 from J, leaving 13 bases between them. The CDR3 spells CASSFRDIHSYEQYF. Here the CDR3 DNA reads TGTGCCAGCAGTTTTCGGGACATACATTCCTACGAGCAGTACTTC.

This clonotype was detected only a few times. V usage is TRBV2 and J usage is TRBJ1-4; D is undetermined. From germline, CDR1 is SNHLY and CDR2 FYNNEI. Trimming took 5 bases from V and 7 from J, leaving 17 bases between them. This CDR3 has 15 amino acids. The CDR3 DNA follows: TGTGCCAGCAGTAGGGCGGTGGGTGCAGCTGAAAAACTGTTTTTT. The encoded protein is CASSRAVGAAEKLFF.

V usage is TRBV29-1 and J usage is TRBJ1-2, with D possibly TRBD1 on 5 matching bases. Germline lookup yields CDR1 SQVTM and CDR2 ANQGSEA. The CDR3 consists of 14 residues. Trimming removed 7 bases from V and 3 bases from J, with 18 bases in between. CDR3: CSARGGAPDYGYTF. The CDR3 bases are TGCAGCGCCAGAGGAGGGGCTCCGGACTATGGCTACACCTTC.

The chain combines TRBV5-4 with TRBJ1-3; maybe TRBD1 (6 bases). V was pared by 3 bases and J by 3 bases, with 10 bases between. In germline, CDR1 is SGHNT, CDR2 YYREEE (reference sequence). The CDR3 sequence is 14 residues long. CDR3 residues: CASSSTGIGNTIYF. In DNA form, the CDR3 reads TGTGCCAGCAGCTCTACAGGGATTGGAAACACCATATATTTT.

This clonotype was seen many times. The rearrangement links TRBV7-9 to TRBJ2-7; 11 positions match TRBD1. The CDR3 is made up of 16 amino acids. J gave up 6 bases and V 4 bases, and 11 bases lay outside the gene matches. CDR1 SEHNR and CDR2 FQNEAQ come from the germline V gene (reference sequence). The CDR3 bases are TGTGCCAGCAGCTCTGGGGGGACAGGGGGTTTTGGCGAGCAGTACTTC. Translating it yields CASSSGGTGGFGEQYF. Filled out from reference TRBV7-9 and TRBJ2-7, the complete variable domain reads DTGVSQNPRHKITKRGQNVTFRCDPISEHNRLYWYRQTLGQGPEFLTYFQNEAQLEKSRLLSDRFSAERPKGSFSTLEIQRTEQGDSAMYLCASSSGGTGGFGEQYFGPGTRLTVT.

This clonotype was seen more than once but under ten times. The chain uses TRBV12-5 and TRBJ2-1; no reliable D call. V was trimmed by 1 base and J by 3 bases, leaving 7 bases between them. CDR1 and CDR2 (germline): LGHNT, FRNRAP. The CDR3 loop spans 14 amino acids. The CDR3 DNA reads as TGTGCTAGTGGTTTGGGAGCCCACTACAATGAGCAGTTCTTC. Translating gives CASGLGAHYNEQFF.

The gene calls are TRBV6-1 and TRBJ2-7; perhaps TRBD1 as D (5 bases). Between the trimmed V and J ends, which lost 8 bases and 5 bases, there was a span of 16 bases. This CDR3 has 13 residues. The V gene's germline CDR1 is MNHNS and CDR2 SASEGT. The CDR3 sequence: CASYTSNRHEQYF. The CDR3 DNA sequence: TGTGCCAGCTATACCTCAAACAGGCACGAGCAGTACTTC.

This clonotype was observed many times. This chain uses TRBV7-8 with TRBJ1-1, with no clear D. Trimming cost V 5 bases and J 0 bases, with 19 bases left between them. Germline assignment: CDR1 SGHVS and CDR2 FQNEAQ. This CDR3 is built from 17 residues. As DNA, the CDR3 is TGTGCCAGCAGCAAAGCGGTCAACGCGGAGTTGAACACTGAAGCTTTCTTT. It translates to CASSKAVNAELNTEAFF.